One sample yielded the 21 T cell receptor beta chains listed below, sequenced in a study of response to subunit inactivated influenza vaccine. In TCRdb, the RT-PCR reads were re-called with MiXCR into one record per CDR3 protein. The sample contains a few hundred thousand distinct CDR3 sequences, 14% of which appear only once. Specimen: PBMCs from blood, collected about 12 days after vaccination. The receptors here all came from a man between 50 and 59 years old who received an inactivated influenza vaccine.

Many counts were recorded for this clonotype. The chain links TRBV4-2 to TRBJ1-4; D might be TRBD1 (6 bases). Trimming shortened V by 0 bases and J by 5 bases, and 10 bases separated the two germline ends. The CDR3 totals 15 residues. Germline CDR1 LGHNA, CDR2 YNFKEQ. This CDR3 reads CASSQEGARNEKLFF. CDR3 coding DNA: TGTGCCAGCAGCCAAGAGGGGGCGCGAAATGAAAAACTGTTTTTT.

The chain has TRBV7-2 and TRBJ1-2, with D unresolved. Germline-derived CDR1 and CDR2 are SGHTA and FQGNSA. V lost 1 base to trimming and J lost 4 bases, with 13 bases between them. This CDR3 has 15 amino acids. CDR3 coding DNA: TGTGCCAGCAGCTTAGGAGCAGGCCAAGGCTATGGCTACACCTTC. Translation gives CASSLGAGQGYGYTF.

This clonotype turned up a few times. The V gene is TRBV7-2, the J gene TRBJ1-2; a possible D gene is TRBD1 (6 bases). Germline V gives CDR1 SGHTA, CDR2 FQGNSA. V lost 0 bases, J lost 5 bases, and 13 bases lay in between. The CDR3 is made up of 15 amino acids. CDR3 nucleotides: TGTGCCAGCAGCTTAGCAGGGGTGACAGGATATGGCTACACCTTC. It is translated as CASSLAGVTGYGYTF.

This clonotype has more than one count but fewer than ten. This chain connects TRBV20-1 to TRBJ2-5; D is uncertain. Trimming took 3 bases from V and 8 from J, leaving 13 bases between them. There are 12 residues in the CDR3. Germline-derived CDR1 and CDR2 are DFQATT and SNEGSKA (reference sequence). CDR3 DNA: TGCAGTGCTAGGACCCCGGCGGATACCCAGTACTTC. It translates to CSARTPADTQYF.

The chain recombines TRBV6-5 with TRBJ2-1; 8 bases are shared with TRBD2. This CDR3 spans 16 amino acids. The germline V gene has CDR1 MNHEY and CDR2 SVGAGI. V shed 2 bases and J 0 bases; nucleotides not matched to a gene: 3. DNA of the CDR3: TGTGCCAGCAGTTACGCGGGGGGAAACTCCTACAATGAGCAGTTCTTC. Protein: CASSYAGGNSYNEQFF.

V and J are TRBV6-5 and TRBJ1-6; the D is unclear. The CDR3 covers 15 residues. Trimming stripped 2 bases from V and 7 bases from J, with 12 bases between. CDR1 MNHEY and CDR2 SVGAGI come from the germline V gene. The chain's CDR3 is CASSYLGAANSPLHF. The CDR3 nucleotides are TGTGCCAGCAGTTACCTCGGAGCTGCAAATTCACCCCTCCACTTT.

This chain connects TRBV7-3 to TRBJ2-1, with a possible D match to TRBD2 (5 bases). The germline V gene encodes CDR1 SGHTA and CDR2 FQGTGA. The V end was cut by 1 base, the J end by 4 bases, with 14 bases between. CDR3 length equals 16 residues. CDR3: CASSLKGVALYNEQFF. The DNA of the CDR3 is TGTGCCAGCAGCTTAAAGGGAGTGGCCCTATACAATGAGCAGTTCTTC. The entire variable domain, with the rest obtained from reference TRBV7-3 and TRBJ2-1, is as follows: GAGVSQTPSNKVTEKGKYVELRCDPISGHTALYWYRQSLGQGPEFLIYFQGTGAADDSGLPNDRFFAVRPEGSVSTLKIQRTERGDSAVYLCASSLKGVALYNEQFFGPGTRLTVL.

This clonotype was observed at least ten times. V usage is TRBV29-1 and J usage is TRBJ1-1, with D possibly being TRBD1 (6 bases). V lost 6 bases to trimming and J lost 4 bases, with 18 bases between them. Germline V gene data show CDR1 as SQVTM and CDR2 as ANQGSEA. This CDR3 spans 14 amino acids. CDR3 nucleotides: TGCAGCGTAATACGGACCGCGGGGGCCACTGAAGCTTTCTTT. It codes for CSVIRTAGATEAFF.

This clonotype was seen at least ten times. This sequence joins TRBV29-1 and TRBJ2-1; TRBD2 agrees at 14 bases. Germline-derived CDR1 and CDR2 are SQVTM and ANQGSEA. The CDR3 has 15 amino acids. The junction had 3 bases not matched to a gene; V was cut back by 6 bases and J by 2 bases. CDR3 nucleotides: TGCAGCGTCCGACTAGCGGGAGGGCCCTACAATGAGCAGTTCTTC. Translated: CSVRLAGGPYNEQFF.

This clonotype was detected only a few times. The chain employs TRBV24-1 and TRBJ2-1; no firm D call. The germline V and J ends were trimmed by 3 bases and 13 bases, with 9 bases remaining between them. Looked up from germline, CDR1 is KGHDR and CDR2 is SFDVKD. The CDR3 loop spans 11 amino acids. In nucleotides, the CDR3 is TGTGCCACCAGTGATACAGTACGACAGTTCTTC. This gives the protein CATSDTVRQFF.

This clonotype was detected only a few times. The gene calls are TRBV15 and TRBJ2-2, with D perhaps being TRBD1 or TRBD2 (5 bases each). Germline V CDR1 and CDR2: LNHNV, YYDKDF (reference sequence). Trimming left V 2 bases short and J 0 bases short, with 10 bases between. CDR3 size: 16 residues. The CDR3 nucleotides are TGTGCCACCAGCAGAACCGGGACCCCGAACACCGGGGAGCTGTTTTTT. Protein product: CATSRTGTPNTGELFF.

The J gene is TRBJ2-2, the V gene TRBV20-1; 7 positions agree with TRBD1. V was pared by 2 bases and J by 0 bases, with 3 bases of the junction left unmatched. The germline V gene encodes CDR1 DFQATT and CDR2 SNEGSKA (reference sequence). This CDR3 is built from 15 residues. The CDR3 region has the DNA TGCAGTGCTAGACGGGACAGCACGAACACCGGGGAGCTGTTTTTT. Its protein is CSARRDSTNTGELFF.

This clonotype was counted a few times. This sequence joins TRBV9 and TRBJ1-3, with D perhaps matching TRBD1 (5 bases). V was shortened by 4 bases and J by 4 bases, with 9 bases between the two germline ends. The CDR3 has 13 amino acids. In germline, CDR1 is SGDLS, CDR2 YYNGEE. The CDR3 loop reads CASSPDTGNTIYF. The CDR3 DNA is TGTGCCAGCAGCCCGGACACGGGAAACACCATATATTTT.

This clonotype was found a few times. The CDR3 nucleotides read TGCGCCAGCAGCTTGCTGGCAGGGCCTAATTCACCCCTCCACTTT. This sequence encodes CASSLLAGPNSPLHF. The rearrangement links TRBV5-1 to TRBJ1-6, with a possible D match to TRBD1 (5 bases). Germline CDR1 is SGHRS and CDR2 is YFSETQ. CDR3 length: 15 residues. Trimming pared 1 base from V and 6 bases from J, leaving 11 bases between.

This clonotype was seen a handful of times. This rearrangement joins TRBV6-2 or TRBV6-3 to TRBJ1-2; no definite D call. V was clipped by 5 bases and J by 3 bases, with 13 bases between them. This CDR3 region has 14 residues. The V gene's germline CDR1 is MNHEY and CDR2 SVGEGT. CDR3 in amino acids: CASSLRVKDYGYTF. Written as DNA, the CDR3 is TGTGCCAGCAGTCTCCGGGTCAAGGACTATGGCTACACCTTC.

This clonotype has just a few counts. The chain uses TRBV4-2 and TRBJ1-2; D is possibly TRBD1 (5 bases). The CDR3 loop spans 15 amino acids. V dropped 0 bases and J dropped 7 bases, with 15 bases sitting between them. Germline values: CDR1 LGHNA, CDR2 YNFKEQ. The CDR3 here is CASSQDGGGVGGYTF. The DNA of the CDR3 is TGTGCCAGCAGCCAAGATGGCGGAGGGGTTGGTGGCTACACCTTC.

There are many counts of this clonotype. The rearrangement uses TRBV9 and TRBJ2-2; a weak D match, TRBD1 (6 bases). Germline CDR1 is SGDLS and CDR2 is YYNGEE. The ends were cut back, 4 bases at V and 4 bases at J, with 17 bases in the middle. This CDR3 spans 16 amino acids. In nucleotides, the CDR3 is TGTGCCAGCAGCCCCATAACAGGGATTCGCACCGGGGAGCTGTTTTTT. This translates into CASSPITGIRTGELFF.

This clonotype turned up a few times. The chain has TRBV6-2 or TRBV6-3 and TRBJ1-1; no clear D. V was cut by 4 bases and J by 5 bases, with 8 bases left in between. From germline, CDR1 is MNHEY and CDR2 SVGEGT. This CDR3 has 12 residues. The CDR3 is CASSSGITEAFF. The CDR3 region has the DNA TGTGCCAGCAGTTCAGGAATAACTGAAGCTTTCTTT.

CDR3 DNA: TGTGCCAGCAGGACACAGGGGAGACCCTACAATGAGCAGTTCTTC. It translates to CASRTQGRPYNEQFF. The chain joins TRBV12-3 or TRBV12-4 to TRBJ2-1; 7 nucleotides agree with TRBD1. V shed 6 bases, J shed 2 bases, and the junction held 7 bases outside the gene matches. There are 15 residues in the CDR3.

Ten or more counts support this clonotype. The chain joins TRBV12-3 or TRBV12-4 to TRBJ1-1; D perhaps matches TRBD1 (6 bases). This CDR3 spans 16 amino acids. V lost 1 base and J lost 0, with 12 bases in between. The CDR3 loop reads CASSLELRGMNTEAFF. The CDR3 region has the DNA TGTGCCAGCAGTTTAGAGTTGAGGGGGATGAACACTGAAGCTTTCTTT.

This clonotype came up a few times. This chain uses TRBV7-2 with TRBJ2-5; D perhaps matches TRBD2 (5 bases). The CDR3 is 12 residues long. CDR1 and CDR2 from the germline V gene are SGHTA and FQGNSA. V shed 8 bases and J shed 3 bases, with 10 bases lying between them. This CDR3 reads CASGFGEETQYF. In DNA, the CDR3 is TGTGCCAGCGGGTTCGGGGAAGAGACCCAGTACTTC.